What follows are 13 T cell receptor beta chains derived from one specimen sequenced in a study of T cell responses to AZD1222 COVID-19 vaccine. Sequencing was performed with immunoSEQ multiplex PCR; in TCRdb, only in-frame clones are kept and a portion is missing. The repertoire consists of about 53,000 clones, with roughly 87% occurring once and the leading ten covering approximately 2.4%. The specimen comprised peripheral blood, sampled 28 days after the second AZD1222 dose. Receptors originate from an adult who received the AZD1222 COVID-19 vaccine.

V is TRBV20-1 and J is TRBJ1-1, with D unresolved. This CDR3 contains 13 residues. Germline CDR1 is DFQATT and CDR2 is SNEGSKA (reference sequence). The V end lost 3 bases, the J end lost 4 bases, and 12 bases lay between the germline ends. The CDR3 region is CSASGLVATEAFF. The CDR3 DNA reads as TGCAGTGCTAGTGGACTTGTGGCCACTGAAGCTTTCTTT.

This clone was seen only once. J is TRBJ2-3 and V is TRBV5-1; 7 bases match TRBD2. V shed 0 bases and J 3 bases; nucleotides not matched to a gene: 13. The length of the CDR3 is 18 residues. Germline V gives CDR1 SGHRS, CDR2 YFSETQ. The CDR3 coding sequence is TGCGCCAGCAGCTTGGGTGGGAGGGCCGACACTAAGACAGATACGCAGTATTTT. This translates into CASSLGGRADTKTDTQYF. Drawing the rest from reference TRBV5-1 and TRBJ2-3, the complete variable domain is KAGVTQTPRYLIKTRGQQVTLSCSPISGHRSVSWYQQTPGQGLQFLFEYFSETQRNKGNFPGRFSGRQFSNSRSEMNVSTLELGDSALYLCASSLGGRADTKTDTQYFGPGTRLTVL.

The gene calls are TRBV12-3 or TRBV12-4 and TRBJ1-5; D is unclear. The CDR3 covers 13 residues. Trimming took 5 bases from V and 5 from J, leaving 10 bases between them. CDR3 bases: TGTGCCAGCAGTCCTAGGACGGATCAGCCCCAGCATTTT. This gives the protein CASSPRTDQPQHF.

This rearrangement joins TRBV28 to TRBJ1-6, with 7 bases fitting TRBD1. There are 16 residues in the CDR3. Germline assignment: CDR1 MDHEN and CDR2 SYDVKM. The ends lost 4 bases at V and 7 bases at J; junction bases unmatched: 10. The chain's CDR3 is CASSSSRQGHNSPLHF. The DNA for the CDR3 is TGTGCCAGCAGTTCTTCCAGACAGGGCCACAATTCACCCCTCCACTTT.

CDR3 loop: CATSREPAGTTSTDTQYF. In DNA form, the CDR3 reads TGTGCCACCAGCAGAGAACCGGCCGGGACTACCAGCACAGATACGCAGTATTTT. The chain combines TRBV15 with TRBJ2-3; 7 bases align to TRBD2. Germline loops: CDR1 LNHNV, CDR2 YYDKDF (reference sequence). V was pared by 0 bases and J by 0 bases, with 9 bases of the junction left unmatched. The CDR3 contains 18 residues.

The V and J genes are TRBV5-6 and TRBJ1-6; TRBD1 agrees at 7 bases. The germline V gene encodes CDR1 SGHDT and CDR2 YYEEEE. V lost 0 bases and J lost 8; bases outside the gene matches: 2. This CDR3 spans 14 amino acids. In nucleotides, the CDR3 is TGTGCCAGCAGCTTGGGAGGGGGCGATTCACCCCTCCACTTT. Protein sequence: CASSLGGGDSPLHF.

The V gene is TRBV5-1, the J gene TRBJ2-1; 13 bases align to TRBD2. Trimming took 1 base from V and 9 from J; bases not matched to a gene: 10. This CDR3 region has 17 residues. Germline V gene data show CDR1 as SGHRS and CDR2 as YFSETQ. CDR3 DNA: TGCGCCAGCAGCTTGTATGGGACTAGCGGGAATCGAGGTGAGCAGTTCTTC. The encoded protein is CASSLYGTSGNRGEQFF.

The chain links TRBV24-1 to TRBJ2-6, with 12 bases identical to TRBD1. Trimming removed 4 bases from V and 2 bases from J; junction bases left unmatched: 2. Germline loops: CDR1 KGHDR, CDR2 SFDVKD. The CDR3 is 17 residues long. CDR3 DNA sequence: TGTGCCACCAGTGAGGGACAGGGGGCCCCTGGGGCCAACGTCCTGACTTTC. This sequence encodes CATSEGQGAPGANVLTF.

The J gene is TRBJ2-2, the V gene TRBV9, with TRBD2 as a possible D gene (5 bases). The germline gives CDR1 SGDLS, CDR2 YYNGEE. There are 13 residues in the CDR3. V lost 0 bases to trimming and J lost 8 bases, with 8 bases between them. The CDR3 sequence: CASSVGGPGELFF. The CDR3 DNA sequence: TGTGCCAGCAGCGTAGGAGGGCCTGGGGAGCTGTTTTTT.

The J gene is TRBJ2-7, the V gene TRBV28; 12 nucleotides agree with TRBD1. Germline CDR1 is MDHEN and CDR2 is SYDVKM. The CDR3 spans 17 residues. With 4 bases clipped from V and 4 bases from J, the junction kept 11 bases outside the gene matches. The CDR3 DNA reads TGTGCCAGCAGTTACCCCGGGACAGGGGGCTTGAGGTACGAGCAGTACTTC. Amino acids: CASSYPGTGGLRYEQYF.

The chain has TRBV5-1 and TRBJ2-1, with 11 positions matching TRBD2. The CDR3 is 16 amino acids. The germline V gene encodes CDR1 SGHRS and CDR2 YFSETQ. V lost 4 bases and J lost 7; bases outside the gene matches: 10. For the CDR3, the DNA is TGCGCCAGCAGCCGAGCGACTAGCGGGACGGGGAATGAGCAGTTCTTC. Its protein product is CASSRATSGTGNEQFF.

In this sample, this clone turned up once. This chain connects TRBV5-1 to TRBJ2-1; TRBD2 matches 8 bases. CDR1 and CDR2 (germline): SGHRS, YFSETQ. The CDR3 extends over 15 amino acids. Trimming cost V 4 bases and J 8 bases; bases outside gene matches: 11. CDR3 DNA: TGCGCCAGCAGCCAACTAGCGGCAGCCGGACATGAGCAGTTCTTC. This codes for CASSQLAAAGHEQFF.

This sequence joins TRBV3-1 (or the pseudogene TRBV3-2) and TRBJ2-5; 16 bases agree with TRBD2. In germline, CDR1 is LGHDT, CDR2 YNNKEL (reference sequence). The V segment lost 3 bases and the J segment 2 bases; nucleotides outside the gene matches: 0. The CDR3 covers 16 residues. In DNA form, the CDR3 reads TGTGCCAGCAGCCAGGGACTAGCGGGAGGGCAAGAGACCCAGTACTTC. This gives the protein CASSQGLAGGQETQYF.